In its sample, the clone carrying this T cell receptor beta chain was seen a few times. Its antigen remains unidentified. Trimming pared 0 bases from V and 4 bases from J, leaving 16 bases between. The CDR3 sequence is 16 residues long. The V gene's germline CDR1 is DFQATT and CDR2 SNEGSKA (reference sequence). The record originates from a study of blood T cells in healthy people across ages. Whole-study results and caveats: Naive and antigen-experienced cells were not separated, limiting conclusive comparison. Expanded clonotype shifts may have been confounded, as the donors had an unknown CMV status.

It was with a sample-barcoded 5' primer and a J-beta primer mix that a second PCR of roughly 7 to 12 cycles was run. Each cDNA molecule was tagged by a template-switch adaptor with 12 random nucleotides. TCRdb processed the 5' RACE reads anew with MiXCR; each CDR3 protein has one entry. The table includes around 900,000 distinct CDR3 sequences, roughly 51% detected once. No fewer than 6.5 million PBMCs went into each sample. The rearrangement uses TRBV20-1 and TRBJ2-1; D perhaps matches TRBD2 (5 bases). Sequencing input: blood. This clonotype was obtained from a woman aged 55-75 years in good health. The CDR3 coding sequence is TGCAGTGCTAGAGATTCCATGAGGGAGAGGTACAATGAGCAGTTCTTC. It translates to CSARDSMRERYNEQFF.